The sample holds one count of the clone carrying this TCR beta chain. Its antigen is currently unknown. These data come from a study of Ad26.COV2.S vaccination and SARS-CoV-2 variants. Study-wide background: Ad26.COV2.S given intramuscularly, once or twice 56 days apart.

Here immunoSEQ multiplex PCR was the method, and the copy in TCRdb shows in-frame clones only, minus some. The sample gives hundreds of thousands of clones, 88% of which show up once; 6.4% is in the top ten. Trimming removed 0 bases at V and 2 bases at J, with 11 bases between. Germline CDR1 and CDR2: SGHAT and FQNNGV. The CDR3 is 15 amino acids. Noted treatment: some 20 received Ad26.COV2.S at low or high dose, single or two shots; five or six received placebo; per-sample allocation not given. Vaccine and placebo recipients were sampled on day 63 after the first injection. An Ad26 vector expressing Wuhan-strain SARS-CoV-2 spike served as the vaccine. Points from the study as a whole: The breadth of spike-specific CD8+ and CD4+ T cell responses after vaccination was reportedly substantial. Assessments of TCR breadth and depth may have underestimated the total T cell responses.

This receptor was taken from a person between 18 and 59 years old who received the Ad26.COV2.S COVID-19 vaccine or a placebo. The material was peripheral blood, obtained in a trial of Ad26.COV2.S vaccine versus placebo. The V call is TRBV11-2, the J call TRBJ2-7, with D possibly called TRBD1 or TRBD2 (6 bases each). The CDR3 reads CASSLDRGGPYEQYF. The CDR3 DNA reads as TGTGCCAGCAGCTTAGATCGTGGGGGGCCCTACGAGCAGTACTTC.